The next 8 T cell receptor beta chains were all read from a single sample in a study of T-cell memory formation after mild COVID-19 (dated by TCRdb to 2020 to 2023). Library method: 5' RACE. Sequencer: Illumina NovaSeq 6000. Through fastp at Q25 and MiXCR, TCRdb rebuilt clones from the public reads, retaining in-frame beta chains. Under each unique CDR3 protein, matching rows form one entry showing the most common genes and DNA. This sample has about 560,000 distinct CDR3 sequences in its table, and about 20% of those were observed once. The ten largest account for about 8.2% of the sample. The sample comprised PBMCs or a T cell subset sorted from them (not recorded which). The source of these receptors is an adult woman who had mild COVID-19 (a few samples of this study predate the infection). The sample titles of this study are shuffled in the database, so cell type and time point are left out; the donor was told from shared clones.

The gene calls are TRBV5-1 and TRBJ2-2; tentatively, D is TRBD2 (6 bases). CDR3 size: 14 residues. The germline V gene has CDR1 SGHRS and CDR2 YFSETQ. V lost 7 bases and J lost 1, with 11 bases in between. The CDR3 sequence is CASGRDLNTGELFF. In nucleotides, the CDR3 is TGCGCCAGCGGCAGGGACTTGAACACCGGGGAGCTGTTTTTT.

This sequence joins TRBV11-2 and TRBJ2-5, with 11 bases aligning to TRBD2. With 5 bases clipped from V and 5 bases from J, the junction kept 7 bases outside the gene matches. The CDR3 consists of 15 residues. Per germline, CDR1 SGHAT and CDR2 FQNNGV. CDR3 nucleotides: TGTGCCAGCAGCCCAATGACTAGCGGGACTGAGACCCAGTACTTC. Protein product: CASSPMTSGTETQYF.

J is TRBJ1-6 and V is TRBV20-1; unclear D gene. This CDR3 comprises 13 residues. CDR1 is DFQATT, CDR2 SNEGSKA, per germline (reference sequence). Trimming took 0 bases from V and 5 from J, leaving 5 bases between them. This chain's CDR3 is CSARDTHNSPLHF. For the CDR3, the DNA is TGCAGTGCTAGAGACACCCATAATTCACCCCTCCACTTT.

The CDR3 sequence: CASSFRDIGYYEQYF. The DNA of the CDR3 is TGTGCCAGCAGCTTCCGGGACATAGGATACTACGAGCAGTACTTC. The rearrangement joins TRBV5-5 to TRBJ2-7; weak D call: TRBD1 (6 bases). This CDR3 has 15 amino acids. Germline V gives CDR1 SGHKS, CDR2 YYEKEE (reference sequence). Trimming left V 2 bases short and J 3 bases short, with 15 bases between.

A few counts support this clonotype. The chain is built from TRBV9 and TRBJ1-2; tentative D call: TRBD1 (5 bases). Germline lookup yields CDR1 SGDLS and CDR2 YYNGEE. The CDR3 is 15 amino acids. V was trimmed by 0 bases and J by 3 bases, leaving 12 bases between them. The CDR3 DNA follows: TGTGCCAGCAGCGTAGGGTCACAAGGGGACTATGGCTACACCTTC. It specifies CASSVGSQGDYGYTF.

This clonotype occurred a few times. The chain couples TRBV7-9 to TRBJ2-3; either TRBD1 or TRBD2 may supply D (5 bases each). Germline CDR1 is SEHNR and CDR2 is FQNEAQ (reference sequence). Trimming shortened V by 3 bases and J by 4 bases, and 14 bases separated the two germline ends. This CDR3 has 15 amino acids. DNA of the CDR3: TGTGCCAGCAGCTTCTTAGGGACGGACGCAGATACGCAGTATTTT. As protein: CASSFLGTDADTQYF. The variable domain in full, with the rest retrieved from reference TRBV7-9 and TRBJ2-3, is DTGVSQNPRHKITKRGQNVTFRCDPISEHNRLYWYRQTLGQGPEFLTYFQNEAQLEKSRLLSDRFSAERPKGSFSTLEIQRTEQGDSAMYLCASSFLGTDADTQYFGPGTRLTVL.

This rearrangement joins TRBV5-1 to TRBJ2-3; D remains ambiguous. V lost 3 bases, J lost 2 bases, and 13 bases lay in between. The CDR3 loop spans 15 amino acids. Germline CDR1 SGHRS, CDR2 YFSETQ. The CDR3 bases are TGCGCCAGCAGCTCCGACAAGTCTTTCACAGATACGCAGTATTTT. Its translation is CASSSDKSFTDTQYF. Supplemented by reference TRBV5-1 and TRBJ2-3, the full variable domain reads KAGVTQTPRYLIKTRGQQVTLSCSPISGHRSVSWYQQTPGQGLQFLFEYFSETQRNKGNFPGRFSGRQFSNSRSEMNVSTLELGDSALYLCASSSDKSFTDTQYFGPGTRLTVL.

The chain recombines TRBV2 with TRBJ2-7; no definite D call. Trimming took 8 bases from V and 6 from J, leaving 20 bases between them. Germline V CDR1 and CDR2: SNHLY, FYNNEI. CDR3 length equals 14 residues. The CDR3 DNA follows: TGTGCCAGCGTCCAACAATCCACCCCGGTCGAGCAGTACTTC. This translates into CASVQQSTPVEQYF. Full variable domain (outside the CDR3, taken from reference TRBV2 and TRBJ2-7): EPEVTQTPSHQVTQMGQEVILRCVPISNHLYFYWYRQILGQKVEFLVSFYNNEISEKSEIFDDQFSVERPDGSNFTLKIRSTKLEDSAMYFCASVQQSTPVEQYFGPGTRLTVT.